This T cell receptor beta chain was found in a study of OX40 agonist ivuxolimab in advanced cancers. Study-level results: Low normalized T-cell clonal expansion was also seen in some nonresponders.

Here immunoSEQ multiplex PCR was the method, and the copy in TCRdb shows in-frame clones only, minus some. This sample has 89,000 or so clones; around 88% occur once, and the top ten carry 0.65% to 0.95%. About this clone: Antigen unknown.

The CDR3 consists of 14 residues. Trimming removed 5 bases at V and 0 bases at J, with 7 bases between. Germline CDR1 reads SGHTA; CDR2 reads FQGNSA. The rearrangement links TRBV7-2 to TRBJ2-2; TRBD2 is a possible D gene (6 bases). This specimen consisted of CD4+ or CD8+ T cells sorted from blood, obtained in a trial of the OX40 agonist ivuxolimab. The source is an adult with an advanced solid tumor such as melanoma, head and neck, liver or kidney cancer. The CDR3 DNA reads TGTGCCAGCAGCCGGGACTCGAACACCGGGGAGCTGTTTTTT. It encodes CASSRDSNTGELFF.